This T cell receptor beta chain was retrieved from a study of T cell repertoires in cytomegalovirus infection. About the research overall: Used in the study were CMV epitopes, some recently identified and HLA-C-restricted, others well-studied and HLA-B-restricted. Evidence of both CMV infection and a matching HLA type came from public TCR beta signatures. Study-wide results and limits: Using cumulative public TCR beta family frequency, the authors identified those who carried CMV together with the relevant HLA. HLA-C-restricted CMV clonotypes gave the most frequent clonotype in two of eight donors.

Germline trimming cut 1 base from V and 1 base from J; bases unmatched to any gene: 1. The germline CDR1 and CDR2 sequences are SGDLS and YYNGEE. This CDR3 contains 16 residues. Notes on this clonotype: The antigen is not known.

From the reads, TCRdb called clonotypes with MiXCR, one entry per CDR3 protein. The sample contains a few hundred thousand distinct CDR3 sequences, approximately 35% of which appear only once. This receptor was identified in a human donor in good health (CMV status not recorded). Some clones in this sample may be carry-over from other donors' samples. This material consisted of cultured PBMCs, taken from culture after CMV antigen stimulation. The rearrangement joins TRBV9 to TRBJ2-2; 10 bases match TRBD2. The CDR3 reads CASSVLAGVNTGELFF. As DNA, the CDR3 is TGTGCCAGCAGCGTACTAGCGGGAGTGAACACCGGGGAGCTGTTTTTT.